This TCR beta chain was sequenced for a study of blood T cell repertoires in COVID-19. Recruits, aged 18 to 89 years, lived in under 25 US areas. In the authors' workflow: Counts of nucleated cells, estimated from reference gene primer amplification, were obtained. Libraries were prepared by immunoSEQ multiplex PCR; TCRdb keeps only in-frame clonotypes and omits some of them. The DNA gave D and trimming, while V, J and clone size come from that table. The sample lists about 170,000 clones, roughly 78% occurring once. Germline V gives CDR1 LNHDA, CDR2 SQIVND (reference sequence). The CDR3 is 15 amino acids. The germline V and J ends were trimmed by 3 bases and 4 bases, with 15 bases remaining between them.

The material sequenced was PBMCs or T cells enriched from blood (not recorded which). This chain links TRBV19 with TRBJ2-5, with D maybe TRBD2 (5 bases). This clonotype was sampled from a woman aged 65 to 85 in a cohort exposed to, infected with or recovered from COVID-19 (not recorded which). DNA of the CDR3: TGTGCCAGTAGTATGTCCGGGGTGGTAAGAGAGACCCAGTACTTC. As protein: CASSMSGVVRETQYF. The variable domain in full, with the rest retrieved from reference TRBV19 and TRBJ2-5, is DGGITQSPKYLFRKEGQNVTLSCEQNLNHDAMYWYRQDPGQGLRLIYYSQIVNDFQKGDIAEGYSVSREKKESFPLTVTSAQKNPTAFYLCASSMSGVVRETQYFGPGTRLLVL.